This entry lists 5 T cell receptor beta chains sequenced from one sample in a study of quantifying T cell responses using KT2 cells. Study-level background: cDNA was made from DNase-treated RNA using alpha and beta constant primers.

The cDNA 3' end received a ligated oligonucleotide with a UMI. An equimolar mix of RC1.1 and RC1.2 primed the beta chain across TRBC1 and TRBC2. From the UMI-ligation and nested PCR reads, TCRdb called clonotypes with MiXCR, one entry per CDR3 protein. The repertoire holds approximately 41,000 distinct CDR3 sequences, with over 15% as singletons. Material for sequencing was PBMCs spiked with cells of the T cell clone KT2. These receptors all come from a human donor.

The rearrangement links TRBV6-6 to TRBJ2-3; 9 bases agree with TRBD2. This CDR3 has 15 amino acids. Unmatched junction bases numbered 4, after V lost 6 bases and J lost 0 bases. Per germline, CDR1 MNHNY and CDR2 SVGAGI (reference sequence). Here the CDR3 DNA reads TGTGCCAGCAGCTCTAGCGGGGTCAGCACAGATACGCAGTATTTT. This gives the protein CASSSSGVSTDTQYF.

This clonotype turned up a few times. CDR3 coding DNA: TGCAGTGCCCTCACAGAAAATAGCAATCAGCCCCAGCATTTT. Translation gives CSALTENSNQPQHF. The chain has TRBV20-1 and TRBJ1-5; D uncertain. The germline V gene has CDR1 DFQATT and CDR2 SNEGSKA (reference sequence). The CDR3 runs 14 residues. Trimming removed 6 bases from V and 0 bases from J, with 12 bases in between.

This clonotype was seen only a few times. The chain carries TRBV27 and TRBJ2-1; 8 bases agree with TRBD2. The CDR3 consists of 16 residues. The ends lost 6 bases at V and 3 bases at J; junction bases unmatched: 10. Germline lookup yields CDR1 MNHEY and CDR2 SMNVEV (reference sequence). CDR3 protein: CASRAGVAGLYNEQFF. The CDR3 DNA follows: TGTGCCAGCAGGGCCGGGGTAGCGGGGCTCTACAATGAGCAGTTCTTC.

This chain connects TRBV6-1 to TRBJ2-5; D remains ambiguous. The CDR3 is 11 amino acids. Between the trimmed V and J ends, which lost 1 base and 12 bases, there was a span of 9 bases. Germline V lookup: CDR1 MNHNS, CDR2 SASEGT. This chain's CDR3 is CASSEVPKEYF. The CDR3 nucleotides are TGTGCCAGCAGTGAAGTTCCAAAAGAGTACTTC.

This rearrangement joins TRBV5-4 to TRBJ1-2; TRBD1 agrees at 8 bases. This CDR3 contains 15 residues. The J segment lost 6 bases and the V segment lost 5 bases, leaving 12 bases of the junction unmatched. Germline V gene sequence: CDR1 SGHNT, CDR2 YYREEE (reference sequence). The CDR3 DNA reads TGTGCCAGCAGTTCATACAGGGGGTTATGGGATGGCTACACCTTC. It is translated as CASSSYRGLWDGYTF.